This TCR beta chain was sequenced for a study of blood T cell repertoires in COVID-19. Overall study: PBMCs, B-cell-depleted T cells, or T cells were the source of the cDNA or gDNA that made up the material.

V was trimmed by 11 bases and J by 6 bases, leaving 22 bases between them. The CDR3 has 14 residues. The germline CDR1 and CDR2 sequences are SNHLY and FYNNEI. Methods used by the authors: The assay estimated nucleated cells by amplifying reference gene primers. Clones were read by immunoSEQ multiplex PCR, and TCRdb kept only the in-frame ones, dropping some. V and J calls and clone size are copied from that table; D and trimming were computed from the DNA. The sample carries about 66,000 clones, 88% recorded once. This receptor was identified in a man between 65 and 85 years old with acute or convalescent COVID-19. Input material: peripheral blood. The chain is built from TRBV2 and TRBJ1-2; TRBD1 might be the D (5 bases). Here the CDR3 reads CAGTQIRGVDGYTF. In DNA form, the CDR3 reads TGTGCCGGGACTCAGATTCGGGGCGTGGATGGCTACACCTTC. Together with reference TRBV2 and TRBJ1-2, the CDR3 gives the full variable domain: EPEVTQTPSHQVTQMGQEVILRCVPISNHLYFYWYRQILGQKVEFLVSFYNNEISEKSEIFDDQFSVERPDGSNFTLKIRSTKLEDSAMYFCAGTQIRGVDGYTFGSGTRLTVV.